This TCR beta chain appears in the sequencing data of a study of cytomegalovirus exposure and HLA in healthy donors. This clone was recorded a few times. Its matching antigen is unknown. Points from the study as a whole: Some segments of the V type, notably TRBV6-2 and TRBV6-3, were excluded as indistinguishable.

The study ran its PCR with 60 Vbeta and 13 Jbeta primers. In the original processing: Later reanalysis found 80 million or so unique TCR beta chains, around 10 million of them shared. TCRdb keeps only in-frame clones here, not all; method: immunoSEQ multiplex PCR. V and J calls and clone size are those listed in that table; D and trimming were worked out from the DNA. The sample holds 120,000 or so clones, roughly 63% seen once. Trimming cost V 6 bases and J 0 bases; bases outside gene matches: 4. CDR3 length: 13 amino acids. From germline, CDR1 is SQVTM and CDR2 ANQGSEA. This TCR was recovered from a man under 40 in good health and CMV-seropositive. V and J are TRBV29-1 and TRBJ1-1; 7 bases are shared with TRBD1. The sample comprised PBMCs. The chain's CDR3 is CSVGDSLNTEAFF. The CDR3 DNA follows: TGCAGCGTGGGGGACAGCCTGAACACTGAAGCTTTCTTT.